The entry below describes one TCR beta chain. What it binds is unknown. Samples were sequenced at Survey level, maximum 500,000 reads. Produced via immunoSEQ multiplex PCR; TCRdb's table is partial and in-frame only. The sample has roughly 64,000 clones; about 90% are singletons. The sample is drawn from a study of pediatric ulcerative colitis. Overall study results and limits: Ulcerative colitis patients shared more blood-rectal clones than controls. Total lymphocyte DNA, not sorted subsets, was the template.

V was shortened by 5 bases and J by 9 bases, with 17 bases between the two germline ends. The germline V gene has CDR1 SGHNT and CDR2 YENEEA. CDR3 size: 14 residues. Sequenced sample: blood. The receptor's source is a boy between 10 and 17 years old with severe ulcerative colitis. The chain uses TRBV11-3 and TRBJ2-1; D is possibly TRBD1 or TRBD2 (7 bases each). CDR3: CASSAGGGPGEQFF. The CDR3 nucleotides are TGTGCCAGCAGCGCAGGGGGAGGGCCGGGTGAGCAGTTCTTC.